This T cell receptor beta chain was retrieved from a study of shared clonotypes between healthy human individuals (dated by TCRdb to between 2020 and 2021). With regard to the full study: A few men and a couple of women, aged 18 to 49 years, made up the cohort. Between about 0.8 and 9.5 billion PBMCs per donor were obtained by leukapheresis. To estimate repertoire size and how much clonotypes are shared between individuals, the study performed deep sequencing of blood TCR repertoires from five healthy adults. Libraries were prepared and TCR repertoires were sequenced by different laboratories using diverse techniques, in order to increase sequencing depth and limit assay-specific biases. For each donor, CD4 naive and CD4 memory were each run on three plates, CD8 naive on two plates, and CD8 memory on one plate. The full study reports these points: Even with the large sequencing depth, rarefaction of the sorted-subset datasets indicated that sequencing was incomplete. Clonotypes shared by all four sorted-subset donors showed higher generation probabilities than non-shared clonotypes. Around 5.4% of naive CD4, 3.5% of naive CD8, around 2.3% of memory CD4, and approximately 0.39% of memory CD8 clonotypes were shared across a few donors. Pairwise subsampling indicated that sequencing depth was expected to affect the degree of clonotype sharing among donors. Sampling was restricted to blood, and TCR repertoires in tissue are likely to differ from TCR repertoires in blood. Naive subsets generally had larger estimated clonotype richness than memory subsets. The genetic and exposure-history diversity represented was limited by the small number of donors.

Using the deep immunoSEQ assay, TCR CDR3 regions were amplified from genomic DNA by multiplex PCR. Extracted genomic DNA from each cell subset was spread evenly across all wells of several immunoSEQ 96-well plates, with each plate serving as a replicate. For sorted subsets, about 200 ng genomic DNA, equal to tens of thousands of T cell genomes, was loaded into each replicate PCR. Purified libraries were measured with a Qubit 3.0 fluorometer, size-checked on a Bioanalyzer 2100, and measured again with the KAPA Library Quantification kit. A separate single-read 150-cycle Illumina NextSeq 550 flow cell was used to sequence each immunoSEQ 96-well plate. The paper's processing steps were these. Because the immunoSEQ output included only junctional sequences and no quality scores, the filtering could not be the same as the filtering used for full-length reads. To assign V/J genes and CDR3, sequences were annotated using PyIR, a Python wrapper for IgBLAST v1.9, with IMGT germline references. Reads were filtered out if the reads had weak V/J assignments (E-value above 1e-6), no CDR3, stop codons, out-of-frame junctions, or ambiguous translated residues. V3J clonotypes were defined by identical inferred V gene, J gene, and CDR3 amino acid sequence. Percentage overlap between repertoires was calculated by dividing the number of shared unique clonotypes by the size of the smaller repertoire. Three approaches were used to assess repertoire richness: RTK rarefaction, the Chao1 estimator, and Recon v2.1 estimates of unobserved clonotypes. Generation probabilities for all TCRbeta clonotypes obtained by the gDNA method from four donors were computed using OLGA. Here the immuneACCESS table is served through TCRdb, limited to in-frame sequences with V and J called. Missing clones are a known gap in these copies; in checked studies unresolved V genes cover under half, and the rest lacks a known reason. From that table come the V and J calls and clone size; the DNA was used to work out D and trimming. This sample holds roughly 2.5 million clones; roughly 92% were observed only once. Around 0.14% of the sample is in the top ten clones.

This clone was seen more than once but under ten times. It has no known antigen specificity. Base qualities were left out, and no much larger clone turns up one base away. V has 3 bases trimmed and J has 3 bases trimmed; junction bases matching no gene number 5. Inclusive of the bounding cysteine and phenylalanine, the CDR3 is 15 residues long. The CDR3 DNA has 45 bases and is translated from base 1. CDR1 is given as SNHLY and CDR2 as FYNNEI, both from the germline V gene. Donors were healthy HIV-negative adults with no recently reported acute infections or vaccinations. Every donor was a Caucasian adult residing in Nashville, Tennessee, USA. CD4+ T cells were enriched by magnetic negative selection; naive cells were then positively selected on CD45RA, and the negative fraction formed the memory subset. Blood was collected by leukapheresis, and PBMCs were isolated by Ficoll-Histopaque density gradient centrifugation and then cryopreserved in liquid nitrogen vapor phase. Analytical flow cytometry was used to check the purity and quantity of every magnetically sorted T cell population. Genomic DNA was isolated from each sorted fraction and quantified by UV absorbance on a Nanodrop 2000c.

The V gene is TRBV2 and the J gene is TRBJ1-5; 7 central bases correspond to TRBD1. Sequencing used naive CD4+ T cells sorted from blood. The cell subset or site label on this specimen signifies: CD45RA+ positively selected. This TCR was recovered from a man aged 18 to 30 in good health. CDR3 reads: CASSEGQIFNQPQHF. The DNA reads TGTGCCAGCAGTGAGGGACAGATCTTCAATCAGCCCCAGCATTTT.